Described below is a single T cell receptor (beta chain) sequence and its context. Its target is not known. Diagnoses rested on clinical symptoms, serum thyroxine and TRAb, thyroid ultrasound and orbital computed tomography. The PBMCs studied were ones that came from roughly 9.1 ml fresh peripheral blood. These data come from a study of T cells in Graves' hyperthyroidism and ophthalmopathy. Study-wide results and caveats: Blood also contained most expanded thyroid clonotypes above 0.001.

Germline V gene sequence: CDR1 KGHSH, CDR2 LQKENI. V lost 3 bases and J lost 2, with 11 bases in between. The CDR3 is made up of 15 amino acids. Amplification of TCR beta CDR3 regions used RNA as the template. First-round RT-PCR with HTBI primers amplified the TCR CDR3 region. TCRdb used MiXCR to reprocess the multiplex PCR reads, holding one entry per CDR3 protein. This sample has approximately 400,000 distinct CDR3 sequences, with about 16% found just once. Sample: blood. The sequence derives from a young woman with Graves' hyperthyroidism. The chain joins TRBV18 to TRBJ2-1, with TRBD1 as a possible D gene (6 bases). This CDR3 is CASSPSTGTYNEQFF. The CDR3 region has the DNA TGTGCCAGCTCACCTTCTACAGGGACCTACAATGAGCAGTTCTTC.